The rows below give T cell receptor beta chains drawn from one sample of a study of T-cell reconstitution after alpha-beta-depleted transplantation in children. TCRdb processed the PCR reads anew with MiXCR; each CDR3 protein has one entry. The sample gives around 200,000 distinct CDR3 sequences, about 6.8% of which show up once; 3% to 3.5% is in the top ten. The starting material was PBMCs from the stem cell graft donor, obtained from the stem cell graft. The receptors stem from a human donor who donated a stem cell graft to a child with Wiskott-Aldrich syndrome. The CDR3 runs from the conserved cysteine through the conserved F or W. D genes are given only for firm matches. Only part of the rows carry a size: once, few, many, or a class if the clone is expanded.

>TRBJ1-5|TRBD1|many|TRBV12-3/TRBV12-4
TGTGCCAGCCAGCGGGACAGGCTTGGCAATCAGCCCCAGCATTTT
CASQRDRLGNQPQHF
>TRBJ1-1|.|.|TRBV3-1
TGTGCCAGCAGCCAAGGTCCATCGGAAGCTTTCTTT
CASSQGPSEAFF
>TRBJ1-5|.|many|TRBV4-2
TGTGCCAGCAGCCCAGAAGAACGGGATCAGCCCCAGCATTTT
CASSPEERDQPQHF
>TRBJ2-5|.|many|TRBV5-1
TGCGCCAGCAGACCTAATCCGGGGCAACAAGAGACCCAGTACTTC
CASRPNPGQQETQYF
>TRBJ2-7|.|many|TRBV7-9
TGTGCCAGCAGCAAGGGAGGGGGGCAAAGCTACGAGCAGTACTTC
CASSKGGGQSYEQYF
>TRBJ2-1|.|many|TRBV6-5
TGTGCCAGCAGTTACAAGGCGGGGGCGTTAGGTGAGCAGTTCTTC
CASSYKAGALGEQFF
>TRBJ2-4|TRBD1|.|TRBV5-1
TGCGCCAGCAGCTCGGTGGCAGGGGGCAAAAACATTCAGTACTTC
CASSSVAGGKNIQYF
>TRBJ1-2|TRBD1|many|TRBV20-1
TGCAGTGCTAGTAGGAACAGGGGCGATGGCTACACCTTC
CSASRNRGDGYTF
>TRBJ2-2|.|many|TRBV12-3/TRBV12-4
TGTGCCAGCAGTTTTAGGCCGCGCGCCAGCGGGGAGCTGTTTTTT
CASSFRPRASGELFF
>TRBJ2-3|TRBD2|many|TRBV5-1
TGCGCCAGCAGCTTGGGGGGACTAGCGGACACAGATACGCAGTATTTT
CASSLGGLADTDTQYF
>TRBJ2-3|.|many|TRBV11-2
TGTGCCAGCAGTTCCGGGACAACGGCTCTCACAGATACGCAGTATTTT
CASSSGTTALTDTQYF
>TRBJ1-5|.|many|TRBV15
TGTGCCACCAGCCCCTATACAGGGTCCATGATCCAGCCCCAGCATTTT
CATSPYTGSMIQPQHF
>TRBJ1-2|TRBD1|many|TRBV15
TGTGCCACCAGCGGGTCGGGACAGGGTCTTTACACCTTC
CATSGSGQGLYTF
>TRBJ1-6|TRBD1|many|TRBV7-9
TGTGCCAGCAGAACCGGACAGGGTACCAATTCACCCCTCCACTTT
CASRTGQGTNSPLHF
>TRBJ2-1|TRBD2|many|TRBV6-1
TGTGCCAGCCAACTAGCGGGAGTGTGGTCCTACAATGAGCAGTTCTTC
CASQLAGVWSYNEQFF
>TRBJ1-1|TRBD1|few|TRBV5-1
TGCGCCAGCAGCTACGGGACAGGGAACACTGAAGCTTTCTTT
CASSYGTGNTEAFF
>TRBJ2-3|TRBD2|many|TRBV29-1
TGCAGCGTCTCCGGACTAGCGGGGCCCACAGATACGCAGTATTTT
CSVSGLAGPTDTQYF
>TRBJ2-5|.|many|TRBV12-3/TRBV12-4
TGTGCCAGCAGTTTTAAGAAGGAGACCCAGTACTTC
CASSFKKETQYF
>TRBJ2-5|.|.|TRBV18
TGTGCCAGCTCACGGAAAGAGACCCAGTACTTC
CASSRKETQYF
>TRBJ1-3|TRBD1|many|TRBV7-2
TGTGCCAGCAGCTTGTCGACAGGGGCTGGAAACACCATATATTTT
CASSLSTGAGNTIYF